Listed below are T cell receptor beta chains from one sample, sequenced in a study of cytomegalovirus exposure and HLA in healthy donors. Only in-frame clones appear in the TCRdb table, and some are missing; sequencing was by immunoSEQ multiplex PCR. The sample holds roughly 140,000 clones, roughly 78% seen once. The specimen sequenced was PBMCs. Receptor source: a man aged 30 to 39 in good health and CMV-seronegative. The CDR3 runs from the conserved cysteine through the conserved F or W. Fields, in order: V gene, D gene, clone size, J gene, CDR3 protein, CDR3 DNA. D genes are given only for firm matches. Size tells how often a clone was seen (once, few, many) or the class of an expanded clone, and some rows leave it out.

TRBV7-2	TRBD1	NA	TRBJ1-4	CASSTRPGQLNEKLFF	TGTGCCAGCAGCACCCGACCGGGACAGCTAAATGAAAAACTGTTTTTT
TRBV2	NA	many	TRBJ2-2	CASRAMTSSNGELFF	TGTGCCAGCAGGGCCATGACTAGTTCGAACGGGGAGCTGTTTTTT
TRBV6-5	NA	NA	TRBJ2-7	CASSYGYQALTYEQYF	TGTGCCAGCAGTTACGGGTACCAGGCGCTGACCTACGAGCAGTACTTC
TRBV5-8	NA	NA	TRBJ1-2	CASSLKGSRGRGYTF	TGTGCCAGCAGCTTGAAGGGATCACGGGGTCGTGGCTACACCTTC
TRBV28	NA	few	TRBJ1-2	CASRIQGVYGYTF	TGTGCCAGCAGAATACAGGGAGTTTATGGCTACACCTTC
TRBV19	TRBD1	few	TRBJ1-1	CASSRGQVYTEAFF	TGTGCCAGTAGTAGGGGACAGGTTTACACTGAAGCTTTCTTT
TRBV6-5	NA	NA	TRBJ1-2	CASSYSNRGTDGYTF	TGTGCCAGCAGTTACTCGAATCGGGGAACTGATGGCTACACCTTC
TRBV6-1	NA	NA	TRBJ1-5	CASKARGYSNQPQHF	TGTGCCAGCAAAGCCCGGGGATATAGCAATCAGCCCCAGCATTTT
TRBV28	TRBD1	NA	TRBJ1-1	CASSEDRVGFGAFF	TGTGCCAGCAGTGAAGACAGGGTCGGGTTTGGAGCTTTCTTT
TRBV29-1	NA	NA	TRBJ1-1	CSVERRLNTEAFF	TGCAGCGTTGAAAGGAGGCTAAACACTGAAGCTTTCTTT
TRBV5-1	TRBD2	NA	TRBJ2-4	CASSFSSGVAKNIQYF	TGCGCCAGCAGCTTCTCTAGCGGGGTAGCCAAAAACATTCAGTACTTC
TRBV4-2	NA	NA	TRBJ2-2	CASSQDQTNLNTGELFF	TGTGCCAGCAGCCAAGATCAGACTAATTTGAACACCGGGGAGCTGTTTTTT
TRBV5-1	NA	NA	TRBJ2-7	CASSYGLTKGEQYF	TGCGCCAGCAGCTACGGACTGACCAAGGGCGAGCAGTACTTC
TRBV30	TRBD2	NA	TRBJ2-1	CAWSVLWTSGRDNEQFF	TGTGCCTGGAGTGTACTCTGGACTAGCGGGAGGGACAATGAGCAGTTCTTC
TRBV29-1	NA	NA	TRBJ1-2	CSGKTSDDGYTF	TGCAGCGGCAAGACCAGCGACGATGGCTACACCTTC
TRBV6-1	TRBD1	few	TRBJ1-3	CARGDRAGNTIYF	TGTGCCAGGGGGGACAGGGCTGGAAACACCATATATTTT
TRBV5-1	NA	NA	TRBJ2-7	CASSITPGTLSYEQYF	TGCGCCAGCAGCATTACCCCCGGGACACTCTCCTACGAGCAGTACTTC
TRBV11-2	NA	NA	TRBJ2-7	CASSLDRGHEQYF	TGTGCCAGCAGCTTAGACAGGGGCCACGAGCAGTACTTC
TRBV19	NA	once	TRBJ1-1	CASSFRENTEAFF	TGTGCCAGTAGTTTTCGGGAGAACACTGAAGCTTTCTTT
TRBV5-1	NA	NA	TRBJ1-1	CASSLATTTAEAFF	TGCGCCAGCAGCTTGGCCACGACTACGGCTGAAGCTTTCTTT
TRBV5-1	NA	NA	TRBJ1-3	CASSSQGGSGNTIYF	TGCGCCAGCAGCTCCCAAGGGGGCTCTGGAAACACCATATATTTT
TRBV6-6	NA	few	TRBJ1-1	CATGRGNTEAFF	TGTGCCACCGGACGGGGGAACACTGAAGCTTTCTTT
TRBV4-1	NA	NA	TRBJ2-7	CASSPRDTAYEQYF	TGCGCCAGCAGCCCCCGGGACACCGCCTACGAGCAGTACTTC
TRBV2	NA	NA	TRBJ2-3	CASSDSASTDTQYF	TGTGCCAGCAGTGACAGCGCTAGCACAGATACGCAGTATTTT
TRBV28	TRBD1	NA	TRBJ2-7	CASRLGGQATPYMVEQYF	TGTGCCAGCAGACTGGGGGGACAGGCGACCCCCTATATGGTGGAGCAGTACTTC
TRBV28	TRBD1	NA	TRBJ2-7	CASSRQGIHEQYF	TGTGCCAGCAGTAGACAGGGTATACACGAGCAGTACTTC
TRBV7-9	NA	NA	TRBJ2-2	CASRGGGGHDRKMFF	TGTGCCAGCAGGGGCGGCGGGGGCCACGATCGTAAGATGTTTTTT
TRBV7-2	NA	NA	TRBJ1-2	CASSFGSRGYTF	TGTGCCAGCAGCTTCGGAAGCAGGGGCTACACCTTC
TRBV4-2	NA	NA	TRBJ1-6	CASSQDLQAAKPLHF	TGTGCCAGCAGCCAAGATCTCCAGGCAGCCAAACCCCTCCACTTT
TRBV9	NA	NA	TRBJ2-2	CASSVRQGSTGELFF	TGTGCCAGCAGCGTACGGCAGGGGAGCACCGGGGAGCTGTTTTTT
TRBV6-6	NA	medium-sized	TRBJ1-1	CASINTVNTEAFF	TGTGCCAGCATTAATACAGTGAACACTGAAGCTTTCTTT